The subject of this entry is one T cell receptor beta chain. Its antigen target is currently unknown. Qualities for individual bases were not recorded, and no much larger clone is one base off. After approximately eleven days of culture, CD4+ T cells were isolated with the EasySep CD4+ T cell isolation kit. Each participant got two doses of an mRNA SARS-CoV-2 vaccine, either BNT162b2 or mRNA-1273. None of the healthy vaccine recipients had a prior SARS-CoV-2 infection, which was confirmed by nucleocapsid antibody tests that came back negative both before and after vaccination. Half of the culture medium was replaced with fresh IL-2-containing medium on days 3 and 7. Unless noted otherwise, every peptide stimulation condition was cultured in triplicate wells. PBMC were separated from whole blood using Ficoll-Paque Plus gradient centrifugation and were then either cryopreserved at -140C or used fresh. The QIAamp micro DNA kit was used to extract genomic DNA from the cultured CD4+ T cells.

In the germline V gene, CDR1 corresponds to MNHEY and CDR2 to SVGAGI. Counted from cysteine to phenylalanine, this CDR3 has 15 amino acids. The DNA shown is the 45-base CDR3, in frame from base 1. Compared with germline, V lacks 2 bases and J lacks 6 bases; bases without a gene match: 2. Libraries were prepared through the immunoSEQ multiplex PCR assay. DNA from the cultured, isolated CD4+ T cells was subjected to TCR beta CDR3 sequencing. Concerning the study's data processing: The analysis removed non-productive TCR sequences, trimmed reads to the CDR3 region, and retained only CDR3s that were 7 or more amino acids long. The MANAFEST web app was used to pick out antigen-specific clonotypes by comparing their expansion in peptide wells with that in reference cultures. Positive clones required FDR<0.05 expansion versus reference and all other wells, odds ratio above 5, and frequency above 0.1% in two replicate wells. A clonotype was called cross-reactive if it was significantly expanded both in SARS-CoV-2 spike wells and in at least one common cold coronavirus spike condition. Levenshtein distance calculated with the stringdist R package was used to assess CDR3 similarity, and unrooted trees were constructed with ape in R 3.6.1. In its TCRdb copy, this immuneACCESS table keeps in-frame sequences only and misses some clones. Where compared with another copy, unresolved V genes explain less than half of these, and the others have no known cause. V and J calls and clone size are those listed in that table; D and trimming were worked out from the DNA. Within this sample are 70,000 or so clones, with roughly 75% of them counted one time only. The ten largest clonotypes hold more than 2% of the sample.

The data belong to a study of vaccination effects on CD4 cells after COVID-19 (dated by TCRdb to 2021 to 2024). Concerning the study at large: In the ViraFEST assay, PBMC were stimulated with viral peptide pools, and antigen-specific CD4+ T cell clonotypes were then identified by expansion using TCR sequencing. A total of 10 COVID-19 convalescent patients and several SARS-CoV-2-naive healthy vaccine recipients were included in the full study. Each well held under 2.5 million PBMC cultured in IMDM containing roughly 5% human AB serum, 8 to 10 IU/ml IL-2 and gentamicin, along with around 11 ug/ml peptides. SARS-CoV-2 spike-specific CD4+ TCR repertoires from before and after mRNA vaccination were compared in COVID-19 convalescent patients and in infection-naive vaccine recipients. Post-vaccine samples across the study were collected a median of 72 days after the second dose, with a range of 14 to 241. The Oncomine TCR Beta short-read assay on an Illumina iSeq 100 was used to sequence cultures from other donors in the study.

What the work shows at the level of the full study, not this receptor alone: At late post-vaccination timepoints, both infection-induced and vaccine-induced clones showed marked clonal contraction, consistent with waning T cell responses. The study was limited by a small number of convalescent patients and lacked early post-infection timepoints. Among healthy vaccine recipients, nearly all vaccine-induced clones were SARS-CoV-2 mono-reactive, and only 1 of 255 was cross-reactive with common cold coronaviruses.

The chain was built from TRBV6-5 and TRBJ2-3; 13 of the junction bases match TRBD2. The sequenced sample was CD4+ T cells from PBMCs cultured without peptide, obtained after COVID-19 vaccination. The TCR originated in a human donor who received a COVID-19 vaccine. CDR3 loop: CASSYRGLAGDTQYF. The DNA sequence is as follows: TGTGCCAGCAGTTACAGGGGACTAGCGGGGGATACGCAGTATTTT.